The rows below give T cell receptor beta chains drawn from one sample of a study of cytomegalovirus exposure and HLA in healthy donors. Measured with immunoSEQ multiplex PCR; TCRdb has only the in-frame clones, and not every one. The data show over 120,000 clones, approximately 70% seen once. The specimen was PBMCs. The receptors derive from an older woman in good health and CMV-seropositive. CDR3s include the opening cysteine and the closing phenylalanine or tryptophan. D genes are given only for firm matches. Only some rows state a clone size, as once, few, many or a class for expanded clones.

>15|TRBD2|.|TRBV5-1|TRBJ2-1
TGCGCCAGCAGGAGACTAGCGGGAGGTTCGGATGAGCAGTTCTTC
CASRRLAGGSDEQFF
>16|TRBD2|.|TRBV19|TRBJ2-1
TGTGCCAGTAGTCCGCTAGCGGGAGTCACCTACAATGAGCAGTTCTTC
CASSPLAGVTYNEQFF
>17|TRBD1|.|TRBV7-2|TRBJ2-2
TGTGCCAGCAGGCCAGGGGGCACGGAAAGGAACACCGGGGAGCTGTTTTTT
CASRPGGTERNTGELFF
>15|TRBD1|.|TRBV15|TRBJ2-5
TGTGCCACCAGCACCAGGGACAGGGGCTTCGAGACCCAGTACTTC
CATSTRDRGFETQYF
>15|.|.|TRBV6-5|TRBJ2-1
TGTGCCAGCAGCCTAACGACATCGGCCTACAATGAGCAGTTCTTC
CASSLTTSAYNEQFF
>14|TRBD1|.|TRBV30|TRBJ1-3
TGTGCCTATTTGACAGGGGGAATTGGAAACACCATATATTTT
CAYLTGGIGNTIYF
>13|.|.|TRBV29-1|TRBJ1-1
TGCAGCGTTGCGGGTCCAGTAAACACTGAAGCTTTCTTT
CSVAGPVNTEAFF
>17|.|once|TRBV10-3|TRBJ1-2
TGTGCCATCATGATTACCGGGGCCCAGGGAGGGAACTATGGCTACACCTTC
CAIMITGAQGGNYGYTF
>16|TRBD2|many|TRBV6-4|TRBJ2-1
TGTGCCAGCAGTGACTCGGCTAGCGGTTCCTACAATGAGCAGTTCTTC
CASSDSASGSYNEQFF
>14|TRBD1|.|TRBV5-5|TRBJ1-5
TGTGCCAGCAGACGGGACAGCGGCAATCAGCCCCAGCATTTT
CASRRDSGNQPQHF
>18|TRBD2|.|TRBV5-1|TRBJ2-2
TGCGCCAGCAGCTCCAACCCGACTAGCGGGAGGGACACCGGGGAGCTGTTTTTT
CASSSNPTSGRDTGELFF
>14|.|.|TRBV28|TRBJ1-1
TGTGCCAGCAGTCCAGGGACATATAACACTGAAGCTTTCTTT
CASSPGTYNTEAFF
>14|TRBD2|.|TRBV27|TRBJ2-1
TGTGCCAGCAGTTTAGGACTAGCGGGGAATGAGCAGTTCTTC
CASSLGLAGNEQFF
>15|.|.|TRBV5-1|TRBJ1-4
TGCGCCAGCAGCAATGAGGGGGGGTTCAATGAAAAACTGTTTTTT
CASSNEGGFNEKLFF
>16|.|.|TRBV6-5|TRBJ2-2
TGTGCCAGCAGATACGGAGCGCGCGCCAACACCGGGGAGCTGTTTTTT
CASRYGARANTGELFF
>15|TRBD1|.|TRBV11-2|TRBJ1-2
TGTGCCAGCAGCCCGAGCACAGGGGTACTAGGCGGCTACACCTTC
CASSPSTGVLGGYTF